The 7 T cell receptor beta chains below all came from one sample that was sequenced in a study of human T cells and chemical hapten exposure (dated by TCRdb to 2020 to 2022). The label giving this sample's time point can be read as: pre-sensitization, week 0. The treatment or condition label for this specimen denotes: therapeutic diphenylcyclopropenone sensitization with weekly scalp DPC. Libraries were built with RACE. Sequencer: NextSeq 500. Clones were called with MiXCR by TCRdb after fastp trimmed the public reads at Q25, and only in-frame beta chains were retained. Entries that share a CDR3 protein sequence are merged under the most common genes and DNA. Counted in this sample were 270,000 or so distinct CDR3 sequences; around 7.3% of them appeared once. In total, the top ten clones hold more than 0.95% of the sample. Here the sequenced sample was whole blood, taken in connection with sensitization to the hapten diphenylcyclopropenone (DPC). Source of these receptors: a man aged 18 to 35 with alopecia areata. Some clones in this sample may be carry-over from other donors' samples.

This chain joins TRBV6-2 or TRBV6-3 and TRBJ1-5; 7 bases map to TRBD1. V lost 6 bases, J lost 3 bases, and 11 bases stayed unmatched. This CDR3 contains 16 residues. The V gene's germline CDR1 is MNHEY and CDR2 SVGEGT. This CDR3 is CASSKGAGAHNQPQHF. In nucleotides, the CDR3 is TGTGCCAGCAGCAAGGGGGCAGGGGCGCACAATCAGCCCCAGCATTTT.

This clonotype was observed at least ten times. The chain links TRBV20-1 to TRBJ1-2; D is unclear. V lost 3 bases, J lost 7 bases, and 15 bases lay in between. CDR1 is DFQATT and CDR2 is SNEGSKA in the germline V gene (reference sequence). The CDR3 spans 13 residues. CDR3 nucleotide sequence: TGCAGTGCTAGCGGAAGTAAGGGCGGTGGCTACACCTTC. It is translated as CSASGSKGGGYTF.

This clonotype has only a few counts. The chain joins TRBV4-1 to TRBJ2-1; 12 bases are shared with TRBD1. Trimming cost V 2 bases and J 9 bases; bases outside gene matches: 11. CDR3 length: 17 residues. Looked up from germline, CDR1 is MGHRA and CDR2 is YSYEKL. The CDR3: CASSQPPPGTGGSEQFF. CDR3 in DNA: TGCGCCAGCAGCCAACCCCCACCGGGGACAGGGGGCAGTGAGCAGTTCTTC.

This chain connects TRBV7-3 to TRBJ2-7; TRBD1 matches at 7 bases. CDR1 is SGHTA and CDR2 is FQGTGA in the germline V gene. The V segment lost 5 bases and the J segment 3 bases; nucleotides outside the gene matches: 4. This CDR3 comprises 13 residues. This CDR3 is CASSTDRNYEQYV. CDR3 in DNA: TGTGCCAGCAGCACGGACAGGAACTACGAGCAGTACGTC.

The chain joins TRBV4-3 to TRBJ2-3; 7 nucleotides align to TRBD2. The CDR3 has 15 residues. V trimming: 2 bases; J trimming: 1 base; junction bases outside the gene matches: 3. The germline V gene encodes CDR1 LGHNA and CDR2 YSLEER. In nucleotides, the CDR3 is TGCGCCAGCAGCCAATGGCTAGCGGGCACAGATACGCAGTATTTT. Translated: CASSQWLAGTDTQYF.

The table lists this clonotype with many counts. This chain uses TRBV2 with TRBJ1-5; no firm D call. The germline V gene encodes CDR1 SNHLY and CDR2 FYNNEI. Trimming removed 3 bases at V and 4 bases at J, with 10 bases between. The CDR3 contains 14 residues. CDR3 DNA sequence: TGTGCCAGCAGTGATAAGTCCGTAAATCAGCCCCAGCATTTT. This gives the protein CASSDKSVNQPQHF.

This clonotype was counted only a few times. J is TRBJ1-1 and V is TRBV3-1; the D is unclear. The germline V and J ends were trimmed by 4 bases and 1 base, with 7 bases remaining between them. CDR1 is LGHDT and CDR2 is YNNKEL in the germline V gene (reference sequence). This CDR3 spans 13 amino acids. The CDR3 DNA reads as TGTGCCAGCAGCCGCGTCCCGAACACTGAAGCTTTCTTT. The encoded protein is CASSRVPNTEAFF. The variable domain in full, completed from reference TRBV3-1 and TRBJ1-1, reads DTAVSQTPKYLVTQMGNDKSIKCEQNLGHDTMYWYKQDSKKFLKIMFSYNNKELIINETVPNRFSPKSPDKAHLNLHINSLELGDSAVYFCASSRVPNTEAFFGQGTRLTVV.